Below are 26 T cell receptor beta chains sequenced from a single sample in a study of blood T cell repertoires in COVID-19. The method was immunoSEQ multiplex PCR; TCRdb's version includes in-frame clones alone and lacks a portion of them. The table records tens of thousands of clones, 70% to 90% of them present only once. The sequencing sample was made of peripheral blood. The receptors stem from a woman older than 75 with active or convalescent COVID-19.

The chain combines TRBV25-1 with TRBJ2-7, with D possibly TRBD2 on 5 matching bases. Trimming pared 2 bases from V and 4 bases from J, leaving 12 bases between. This CDR3 is 14 amino acids long. Germline assignment: CDR1 MGHDK and CDR2 SYGVNS. The CDR3 loop is CASSEAGVEYEQYF. DNA for the CDR3: TGTGCCAGCAGTGAAGCCGGGGTTGAGTACGAGCAGTACTTC.

This clone is a singleton in its sample. This chain links TRBV7-3 with TRBJ1-6; D unresolved. This CDR3 comprises 14 residues. V was clipped by 2 bases and J by 8 bases, with 10 bases between them. Germline V gene data show CDR1 as SGHTA and CDR2 as FQGTGA. CDR3 DNA sequence: TGTGCCAGCAGCTTAGATGGCGGCTATTCACCCCTCCACTTT. It specifies CASSLDGGYSPLHF.

The genes are TRBV6-5 and TRBJ2-2; 8 nucleotides line up with TRBD1. Germline V gives CDR1 MNHEY, CDR2 SVGAGI. CDR3 length equals 14 residues. V lost 4 bases, J lost 4 bases, and 2 bases stayed unmatched. The CDR3 nucleotides read TGTGCCAGCAGTTGGACAGGGACCACCGGGGAGCTGTTTTTT. It yields the protein CASSWTGTTGELFF.

The V and J genes are TRBV7-9 and TRBJ1-2; D not certain. The ends were cut back, 5 bases at V and 4 bases at J, with 11 bases in the middle. CDR1 and CDR2 from the germline V gene are SEHNR and FQNEAQ (reference sequence). The CDR3 spans 13 residues. The CDR3 is CASSQDTLYGYTF. The CDR3 bases are TGTGCCAGCAGCCAAGACACGCTCTATGGCTACACCTTC. Supplemented by reference TRBV7-9 and TRBJ1-2, the full variable domain reads DTGVSQNPRHKITKRGQNVTFRCDPISEHNRLYWYRQTLGQGPEFLTYFQNEAQLEKSRLLSDRFSAERPKGSFSTLEIQRTEQGDSAMYLCASSQDTLYGYTFGSGTRLTVV.

The chain carries TRBV6-5 and TRBJ1-2, with 7 nucleotides matching TRBD1. Germline CDR1 and CDR2: MNHEY and SVGAGI. The junction had 5 bases not matched to a gene; V was cut back by 6 bases and J by 1 base. The length of the CDR3 is 14 residues. In DNA form, the CDR3 reads TGTGCCAGCAGGGGACAGCAGTTTAACTATGGCTACACCTTC. This gives the protein CASRGQQFNYGYTF.

This sequence joins TRBV12-5 and TRBJ1-2; TRBD1 aligns across 7 bases. This CDR3 region has 12 residues. Germline V lookup: CDR1 LGHNT, CDR2 FRNRAP. V dropped 7 bases and J dropped 4; count of bases not matched to a gene: 3. CDR3 nucleotides: TGTGCTAGTGCTTGGGACAGCTATGGCTACACCTTC. Translating it yields CASAWDSYGYTF.

The V gene is TRBV5-4, the J gene TRBJ2-3; TRBD2 matches at 9 bases. The V segment lost 0 bases and the J segment 6 bases; nucleotides outside the gene matches: 8. The CDR3 is 16 residues long. Looked up from germline, CDR1 is SGHNT and CDR2 is YYREEE (reference sequence). CDR3: CASSLGSGSSGDTQYF. The CDR3 coding sequence is TGTGCCAGCAGCTTGGGTAGCGGGAGTTCTGGTGATACGCAGTATTTT.

The rearrangement joins TRBV12-3 or TRBV12-4 to TRBJ2-7, with TRBD2 as a possible D gene (5 bases). The CDR3 is 12 residues long. Trimming removed 6 bases at V and 6 bases at J, with 12 bases between. The CDR3 is CASSRDTSEQYF. The CDR3, as DNA: TGTGCCAGCAGCCGGGATACAAGCGAGCAGTACTTC.

The J gene is TRBJ1-6, the V gene TRBV12-3 or TRBV12-4; possibly TRBD1 for D (5 bases). Trimming removed 6 bases from V and 9 bases from J, with 9 bases in between. CDR3 length: 12 amino acids. Here the CDR3 DNA reads TGTGCCAGCAGGTTTACAGGTTCACCCCTCCACTTT. Its translation: CASRFTGSPLHF.

The chain has TRBV6-6 and TRBJ1-1, with 9 bases lining up with TRBD1. This CDR3 contains 11 residues. Germline CDR1 and CDR2: MNHNY and SVGAGI (reference sequence). The V and J ends lost 11 bases and 10 bases, in that order; junction bases with no gene match: 8. Written as DNA, the CDR3 is TGTGCCGGAAGGGACAGGGAAGGAGCTTTCTTT. As protein: CAGRDREGAFF.

This chain connects TRBV19 to TRBJ1-5, with 7 positions matching TRBD1. The CDR3 totals 15 residues. Germline-derived CDR1 and CDR2 are LNHDA and SQIVND (reference sequence). Trimming removed 10 bases from V and 2 bases from J; junction bases left unmatched: 11. The CDR3 sequence: CATKEGGRGNQPQHF. CDR3 sequence (DNA): TGTGCCACCAAGGAAGGGGGCAGAGGCAATCAGCCCCAGCATTTT.

A single count supports this clone. The chain is built from TRBV5-1 and TRBJ2-7; 10 bases line up with TRBD1. The CDR3 length is 15 residues. Germline assignment: CDR1 SGHRS and CDR2 YFSETQ. V gave up 0 bases and J gave up 0 bases; unmatched junction bases: 0. The CDR3 region has the DNA TGCGCCAGCAGCTTGGGACAGGGGGCCTCCTACGAGCAGTACTTC. Its protein is CASSLGQGASYEQYF.

The genes are TRBV5-1 and TRBJ2-7; 9 positions match TRBD1. CDR1 is SGHRS, CDR2 YFSETQ, per germline. CDR3 length equals 13 residues. The ends lost 3 bases at V and 7 bases at J; junction bases unmatched: 5. The CDR3 region is CASSSGQGWEQYF. CDR3 sequence (DNA): TGCGCCAGCAGCTCCGGACAGGGGTGGGAGCAGTACTTC.

J is TRBJ2-3 and V is TRBV5-1, with D hard to call. The V end lost 0 bases, the J end lost 0 bases, and 17 bases lay between the germline ends. This CDR3 is built from 18 residues. Germline loops: CDR1 SGHRS, CDR2 YFSETQ. The CDR3 protein is CASSLGRWIPSSTDTQYF. The CDR3 nucleotides read TGCGCCAGCAGCTTGGGGCGGTGGATCCCTTCTAGCACAGATACGCAGTATTTT.

The chain combines TRBV6-4 with TRBJ2-1; D unresolved. The CDR3 spans 16 residues. Per the germline V gene, CDR1 is MRHNA and CDR2 is SNTAGT. Deletions cut 0 bases from V and 5 bases from J, with 14 bases between. The chain's CDR3 is CASSDSTRRGNNEQFF. CDR3 DNA sequence: TGTGCCAGCAGTGACTCGACGCGGCGAGGCAACAATGAGCAGTTCTTC.

This rearrangement joins TRBV7-2 to TRBJ2-3, with D possibly being TRBD2 (6 bases). This CDR3 is built from 15 residues. Looked up from germline, CDR1 is SGHTA and CDR2 is FQGNSA. Trimming removed 0 bases at V and 4 bases at J, with 11 bases between. The CDR3 sequence: CASSLARGRADTQYF. CDR3 in DNA: TGTGCCAGCAGCTTAGCGCGGGGAAGGGCAGATACGCAGTATTTT.

The rearrangement joins TRBV19 to TRBJ1-4; 10 nucleotides match TRBD1. CDR1 and CDR2 (germline): LNHDA, SQIVND (reference sequence). The junction had 11 bases not matched to a gene; V was cut back by 5 bases and J by 8 bases. The CDR3 loop spans 16 amino acids. The CDR3: CASSVGQGESSEKLFF. Here the CDR3 DNA reads TGTGCCAGTAGTGTCGGACAGGGGGAATCATCCGAAAAACTGTTTTTT. Full variable domain (missing parts from reference TRBV19 and TRBJ1-4): DGGITQSPKYLFRKEGQNVTLSCEQNLNHDAMYWYRQDPGQGLRLIYYSQIVNDFQKGDIAEGYSVSREKKESFPLTVTSAQKNPTAFYLCASSVGQGESSEKLFFGSGTQLSVL.

This chain joins TRBV15 and TRBJ2-5, with D perhaps TRBD2 (7 bases). The CDR3 spans 16 residues. V was shortened by 5 bases and J by 1 base, with 17 bases between the two germline ends. Germline-derived CDR1 and CDR2 are LNHNV and YYDKDF (reference sequence). The CDR3 nucleotides are TGTGCCACCAGCGTTCGTAGGGGGGGATTCCAAGAGACCCAGTACTTC. This encodes CATSVRRGGFQETQYF.

Regarding this clone: Other DNA sequences from this sample encode an identical CDR3 as well. The chain has TRBV9 and TRBJ2-2; 11 bases are shared with TRBD2. Germline values: CDR1 SGDLS, CDR2 YYNGEE. V lost 3 bases, J lost 5 bases, and 3 bases stayed unmatched. CDR3 length equals 15 residues. The CDR3 DNA is TGTGCCAGCAGCGCGCTAGCGGGAGGTACCGGGGAGCTGTTTTTT. The encoded protein is CASSALAGGTGELFF.

The rearrangement links TRBV7-2 to TRBJ1-2; D is perhaps TRBD1 (6 bases). Trimming stripped 0 bases from V and 5 bases from J, with 10 bases between. This CDR3 has 14 residues. The germline V gene encodes CDR1 SGHTA and CDR2 FQGNSA. CDR3 sequence reads: CASSLATGAYGYTF. The CDR3 region has the DNA TGTGCCAGCAGCTTAGCGACAGGAGCTTATGGCTACACCTTC. The whole variable domain, remainder taken from reference TRBV7-2 and TRBJ1-2, is GAGVSQSPSNKVTEKGKDVELRCDPISGHTALYWYRQSLGQGLEFLIYFQGNSAPDKSGLPSDRFSAERTGGSVSTLTIQRTQQEDSAVYLCASSLATGAYGYTFGSGTRLTVV.

The chain is built from TRBV24-1 and TRBJ2-1; D may be TRBD2 (6 bases). Germline CDR1 and CDR2: KGHDR and SFDVKD. The CDR3 spans 15 residues. V was clipped by 5 bases and J by 0 bases, with 10 bases between them. CDR3: CATSGSGDSYNEQFF. The CDR3 DNA is TGTGCCACCAGTGGGTCGGGAGACTCCTACAATGAGCAGTTCTTC.

The chain joins TRBV2 to TRBJ1-5, with a tentative D call TRBD1 (5 bases). Deletions cut 11 bases from V and 2 bases from J, with 13 bases between. In germline, CDR1 is SNHLY, CDR2 FYNNEI. There are 13 residues in the CDR3. This chain's CDR3 is CAGADGGNQPQHF. The DNA for the CDR3 is TGTGCCGGGGCCGACGGAGGCAATCAGCCCCAGCATTTT. The variable domain in full, completed from reference TRBV2 and TRBJ1-5, reads EPEVTQTPSHQVTQMGQEVILRCVPISNHLYFYWYRQILGQKVEFLVSFYNNEISEKSEIFDDQFSVERPDGSNFTLKIRSTKLEDSAMYFCAGADGGNQPQHFGDGTRLSIL.

This chain connects TRBV27 to TRBJ1-2; a weak D match, TRBD1 (5 bases). Per germline, CDR1 MNHEY and CDR2 SMNVEV (reference sequence). Trimming pared 6 bases from V and 6 bases from J, leaving 17 bases between. CDR3 length: 14 residues. Here the CDR3 reads CASSPRGRAHGYTF. CDR3 DNA sequence: TGTGCCAGCAGCCCCCGTGGCAGGGCCCATGGCTACACCTTC.

The V and J genes are TRBV6-5 and TRBJ2-3; D is perhaps TRBD2 (6 bases). Trimming left V 7 bases short and J 3 bases short, with 11 bases between. The CDR3 covers 13 residues. Germline V CDR1 and CDR2: MNHEY, SVGAGI. The CDR3 spells CASTEGRTDTQYF. The CDR3 nucleotides are TGTGCCAGCACGGAGGGGAGAACAGATACGCAGTATTTT.

The chain carries TRBV27 and TRBJ1-6; D is possibly TRBD1 (6 bases). The CDR3 contains 15 residues. Germline loops: CDR1 MNHEY, CDR2 SMNVEV (reference sequence). Trimming took 2 bases from V and 4 from J, leaving 9 bases between them. CDR3 DNA: TGTGCCAGCAGTTTAAGGACAGAGTATAATTCACCCCTCCACTTT. As protein: CASSLRTEYNSPLHF.

Here the CDR3 DNA reads TGTGCCAGTAGGAGAGAGCGCGGATTGACTGAAGCTTTCTTT. This codes for CASRRERGLTEAFF. The rearrangement uses TRBV19 and TRBJ1-1; D call uncertain. Germline-derived CDR1 and CDR2 are LNHDA and SQIVND (reference sequence). Trimming cost V 6 bases and J 5 bases, with 16 bases left between them. The CDR3 extends over 14 amino acids.